This T cell receptor (beta chain) was sequenced during a study of blood T cell repertoires in COVID-19. Study-wide background: Both acute and convalescent COVID-19 samples were obtained from the United States, Italy and Spain.

CDR3 size: 15 residues. With 4 bases removed from V and 4 bases from J, the gap between germline ends came to 16 bases. Germline V gene lookup returns CDR1 MNHEY and CDR2 SVGAGI. In the authors' workflow: Researchers report that nucleated cell counts were estimated from reference gene primer amplification. Sequencing was performed with immunoSEQ multiplex PCR; in TCRdb, only in-frame clones are kept and a portion is missing. V, J and clone size reflect that table, while D and trimming were determined from the DNA. The sample comprises some 290,000 clones, around 83% of which are singletons, and approximately 4% rests with the top ten.

Sequenced material: peripheral blood. This TCR was recovered from a man between 18 and 35 years old with active or convalescent COVID-19. The rearrangement uses TRBV6-5 and TRBJ1-2; no reliable D call. The DNA for the CDR3 is TGTGCCAGCAGTTCCCCGTCCGGGGAGGGCTATGGCTACACCTTC. Translation gives CASSSPSGEGYGYTF.